This T cell receptor beta chain comes out of a study of shared clonotypes between healthy human individuals. Concerning this clone: Its antigen is as yet unknown.

Germline loops: CDR1 SNHLY, CDR2 FYNNEI. The CDR3 spans 15 residues. The V end was cut by 2 bases, the J end by 5 bases, with 12 bases between. The study's findings and limits: Apart from blood, nothing was sampled; tissue repertoires likely differ. Though the depth was large, rarefaction showed that sorted-subset sequencing was incomplete. The represented genetic and exposure-history diversity was limited by the small number of donors.

Repertoires were generated with immunoSEQ multiplex PCR, while TCRdb's copy carries only in-frame clones and drops some. The sample holds roughly 2 million clones, roughly 96% seen once. The chain joins TRBV2 to TRBJ1-4, with D maybe TRBD1 (6 bases). The sample consisted of naive CD4+ T cells sorted from blood. As to subset: CD45RA+ positively selected. The clonotype comes from a man aged 18 to 29 in good health. CDR3 DNA: TGTGCCAGCAGTGAAAATCGGGGGGCGAATGAAAAACTGTTTTTT. Its translation: CASSENRGANEKLFF.